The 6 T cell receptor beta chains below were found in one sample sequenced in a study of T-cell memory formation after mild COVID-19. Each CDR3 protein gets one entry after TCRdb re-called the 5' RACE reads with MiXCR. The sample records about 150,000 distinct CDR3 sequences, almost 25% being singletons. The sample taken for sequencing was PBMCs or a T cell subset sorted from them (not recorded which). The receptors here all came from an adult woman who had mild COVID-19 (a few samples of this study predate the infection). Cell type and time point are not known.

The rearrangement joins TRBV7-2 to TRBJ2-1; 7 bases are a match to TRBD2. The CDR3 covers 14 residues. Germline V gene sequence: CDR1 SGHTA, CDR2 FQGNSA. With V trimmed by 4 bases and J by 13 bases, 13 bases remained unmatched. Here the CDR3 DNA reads TGTGCCAGCAGCTCATGGACTAGTCATCCGTTTCAGTTCTTC. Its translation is CASSSWTSHPFQFF.

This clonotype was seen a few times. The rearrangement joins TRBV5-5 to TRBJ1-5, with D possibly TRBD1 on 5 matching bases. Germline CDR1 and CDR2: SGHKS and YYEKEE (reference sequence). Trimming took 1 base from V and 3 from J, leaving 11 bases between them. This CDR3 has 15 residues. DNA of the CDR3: TGTGCCAGCAGCTTGAGATCGACAGACAATCAGCCCCAGCATTTT. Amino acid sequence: CASSLRSTDNQPQHF.

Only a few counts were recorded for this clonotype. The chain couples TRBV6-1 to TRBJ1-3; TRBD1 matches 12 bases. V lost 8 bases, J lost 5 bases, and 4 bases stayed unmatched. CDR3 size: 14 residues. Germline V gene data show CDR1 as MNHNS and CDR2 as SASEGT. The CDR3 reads CASGGQGARNTIYF. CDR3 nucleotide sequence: TGTGCCAGCGGGGGACAGGGGGCTCGAAACACCATATATTTT.

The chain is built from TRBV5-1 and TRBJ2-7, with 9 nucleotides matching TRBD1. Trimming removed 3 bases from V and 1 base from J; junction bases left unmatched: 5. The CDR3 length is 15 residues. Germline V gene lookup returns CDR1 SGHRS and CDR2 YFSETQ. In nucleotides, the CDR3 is TGCGCCAGCAGCTATGACGGGACAGGGTCCTACGAGCAGTACTTC. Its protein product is CASSYDGTGSYEQYF.

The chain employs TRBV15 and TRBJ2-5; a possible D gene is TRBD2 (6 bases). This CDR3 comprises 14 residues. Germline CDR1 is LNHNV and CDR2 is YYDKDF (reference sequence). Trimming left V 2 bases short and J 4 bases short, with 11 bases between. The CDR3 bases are TGTGCCACCAGCAGACGCGGGGAGTTAGAGACCCAGTACTTC. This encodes CATSRRGELETQYF.

CDR3 sequence: CASSQDEAGGAAAQYF. The CDR3 DNA sequence: TGCGCCAGCAGCCAAGATGAGGCAGGCGGGGCCGCAGCCCAGTACTTC. The chain couples TRBV4-3 to TRBJ2-5, with D maybe TRBD2 (6 bases). The CDR3 runs to 16 residues. With 0 bases removed from V and 9 bases from J, the gap between germline ends came to 20 bases. Germline CDR1 is LGHNA and CDR2 is YSLEER.